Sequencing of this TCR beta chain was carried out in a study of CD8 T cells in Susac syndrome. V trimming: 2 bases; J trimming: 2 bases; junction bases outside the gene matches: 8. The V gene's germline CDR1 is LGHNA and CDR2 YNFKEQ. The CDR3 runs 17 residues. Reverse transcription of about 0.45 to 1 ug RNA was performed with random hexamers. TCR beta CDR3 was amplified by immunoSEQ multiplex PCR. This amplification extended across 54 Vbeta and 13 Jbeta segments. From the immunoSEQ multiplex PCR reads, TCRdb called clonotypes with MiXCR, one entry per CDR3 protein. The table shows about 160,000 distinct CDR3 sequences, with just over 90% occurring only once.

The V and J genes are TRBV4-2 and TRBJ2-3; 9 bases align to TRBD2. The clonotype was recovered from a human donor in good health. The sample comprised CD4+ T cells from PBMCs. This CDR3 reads CASSQPSERGVTDTQYF. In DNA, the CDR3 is TGTGCCAGCAGCCAACCCTCCGAGCGGGGGGTCACAGATACGCAGTATTTT.